These 23 T cell receptor beta chains were all obtained from the same sample, sequenced in a study of a mutant IDH1 vaccine in newly diagnosed glioma. Their cognate antigens are unknown. Time point here: week 23, last vaccination. The content of each vaccine dose was 300 ug of mutant IDH1 20-mer peptide, and topical imiquimod accompanied it. The assay was immunoSEQ multiplex PCR, and TCRdb's table has in-frame clones only and misses some. The sample contains roughly 60,000 clones, 80% to 90% of which appear only once. The source was PBMCs, collected from a glioma patient whose treatment included an IDH1 peptide vaccine. These receptor sequences come from a man in his thirties or forties with glioma.

Regarding this clone: At one end the junction does not follow the germline gene, possibly because of a read error. The V call is TRBV7-8, the J call TRBJ1-5, with TRBD1 matching 9 bases. Germline assignment: CDR1 SGHVS and CDR2 FQNEAQ. The CDR3 runs to 15 residues. This chain's CDR3 is CASSLVGTGNRPQHF. CDR3 bases: TGTGCCAGCAGCTTAGTCGGGACAGGGAATCGGCCCCAGCATTTT.

The rearrangement uses TRBV28 and TRBJ1-3, with D unresolved. The CDR3 sequence is 17 residues long. The germline V and J ends were trimmed by 7 bases and 0 bases, with 19 bases remaining between them. CDR1 is MDHEN and CDR2 is SYDVKM in the germline V gene. CDR3: CASTLGVPRFSGNTIYF. The DNA for the CDR3 is TGTGCCAGCACCCTCGGAGTACCTAGGTTCTCTGGAAACACCATATATTTT.

This clone was observed a handful of times. V gene TRBV19 combines with J gene TRBJ2-2; possible D gene TRBD2, 5 bases. Germline V gene data show CDR1 as LNHDA and CDR2 as SQIVND (reference sequence). The CDR3 is 15 residues long. Trimming took off 5 bases at V and 0 bases at J, with 10 bases between the two ends. The CDR3: CASSLRTSNTGELFF. In DNA form, the CDR3 reads TGTGCCAGTAGTCTGAGGACTTCGAACACCGGGGAGCTGTTTTTT.

The chain links TRBV5-1 to TRBJ2-6; possible D gene TRBD1, 5 bases. V was clipped by 3 bases and J by 2 bases, with 9 bases between them. This CDR3 is 15 amino acids long. CDR1 is SGHRS, CDR2 YFSETQ, per germline. CDR3 coding DNA: TGCGCCAGCAGCTCCCAGGGTGCTGGGGCCAACGTCCTGACTTTC. Its translation: CASSSQGAGANVLTF.

CDR3 DNA: TGTGCCTGGAGTGCGGGGAACAATGAGCAGTTCTTC. It encodes CAWSAGNNEQFF. V usage is TRBV30 and J usage is TRBJ2-1; a weak D match, TRBD2 (5 bases). V lost 1 base, J lost 5 bases, and 6 bases lay in between. Germline assignment: CDR1 GTSNPN and CDR2 SVGIG (reference sequence). The CDR3 sequence is 12 residues long.

The chain uses TRBV7-2 and TRBJ2-1; D may be TRBD1 or TRBD2 (5 bases each). The germline V gene encodes CDR1 SGHTA and CDR2 FQGNSA. The V and J ends lost 5 bases and 3 bases respectively, with 14 bases between them. The CDR3 extends over 15 amino acids. CDR3 nucleotide sequence: TGTGCCAGCAGCCGGGGCGCAGGGAACTACAATGAGCAGTTCTTC. Protein sequence: CASSRGAGNYNEQFF.

The chain has TRBV5-6 and TRBJ2-5; D perhaps matches TRBD1 (6 bases). TRBJ2-7 matches the DNA end more closely, so the J call is doubtful. The germline V gene encodes CDR1 SGHDT and CDR2 YYEEEE. This CDR3 comprises 14 residues. As DNA, the CDR3 is TGTGCCAGCACCGTGGGGACATCCTCCTACGAGCAGTACTTC. It codes for CASTVGTSSYEQYF.

In this sample, this clone turned up once. The V call is TRBV7-9, the J call TRBJ2-5, with D perhaps TRBD1 (6 bases). The J call is uncertain, as TRBJ2-7 better fits the DNA end. The CDR3 length is 14 residues. The germline V gene encodes CDR1 SEHNR and CDR2 FQNEAQ (reference sequence). The CDR3 DNA is TGTGCCAGCAGCTTCGGGACACCCGAGACCGAGCAGTACTTC. Protein sequence: CASSFGTPETEQYF.

CDR3 in DNA: TGTGCCAGCAGCCCGCGGGGGACTAGCGGGGGAATGTTCTTC. Amino acid sequence: CASSPRGTSGGMFF. This chain uses TRBV7-8 with TRBJ2-1; 14 bases fit TRBD2. This CDR3 has 14 amino acids. Looked up from germline, CDR1 is SGHVS and CDR2 is FQNEAQ. V shed 5 bases, J shed 15 bases, and the junction held 9 bases outside the gene matches.

The genes are TRBV7-9 and TRBJ2-5; no clear D. The germline V gene has CDR1 SEHNR and CDR2 FQNEAQ (reference sequence). The germline V and J ends were trimmed by 2 bases and 2 bases, with 12 bases remaining between them. The CDR3 length is 15 residues. CDR3 nucleotides: TGTGCCAGCAGCTTATTAAACAATCTTCAAGAGACCCAGTACTTC. Translated, it gives CASSLLNNLQETQYF.

This chain uses TRBV28 with TRBJ2-2; the match to TRBD1 covers 7 bases. The CDR3 runs 16 residues. CDR1 is MDHEN, CDR2 SYDVKM, per germline. V dropped 3 bases and J dropped 2; count of bases not matched to a gene: 6. The CDR3 region is CASSLGRQGNTGELFF. The CDR3 nucleotides read TGTGCCAGCAGTTTGGGGAGACAGGGAAACACCGGGGAGCTGTTTTTT.

By sample share, this clone is medium-sized. The DNA for the CDR3 is TGCAGCGGGCGGTCGCAGGGGGACACCGGGGAGCTGTTTTTT. This sequence encodes CSGRSQGDTGELFF. The chain uses TRBV29-1 and TRBJ2-2, with 7 bases aligning to TRBD1. V lost 7 bases to trimming and J lost 3 bases; unmatched junction nucleotides: 8. Germline CDR1 SQVTM, CDR2 ANQGSEA. This CDR3 region has 14 residues.

V and J are TRBV6-5 and TRBJ2-4; D is unclear. The CDR3 covers 14 residues. With 6 bases removed from V and 7 bases from J, the gap between germline ends came to 16 bases. The germline CDR1 and CDR2 sequences are MNHEY and SVGAGI. In DNA form, the CDR3 reads TGTGCCAGCAGCCCACGGACGCCTTGGAACATTCAGTACTTC. Translation gives CASSPRTPWNIQYF.

The chain combines TRBV2 with TRBJ2-7; no clear D. Germline CDR1 reads SNHLY; CDR2 reads FYNNEI. Trimming removed 4 bases from V and 5 bases from J, with 6 bases in between. The CDR3 loop spans 11 amino acids. In DNA, the CDR3 is TGTGCCAGCAGTGTGTTGAACGAGCAGTACTTC. This sequence encodes CASSVLNEQYF.

This clone was observed a single time. The V call is TRBV4-2, the J call TRBJ2-3; D is tentatively TRBD1 or TRBD2 (5 bases each). CDR3 length: 17 amino acids. The ends were cut back, 5 bases at V and 1 base at J, with 19 bases in the middle. Germline V gene sequence: CDR1 LGHNA, CDR2 YNFKEQ. CDR3: CASSEGVLRDGTDTQYF. For the CDR3, the DNA is TGTGCCAGCAGCGAAGGGGTACTGAGGGATGGCACAGATACGCAGTATTTT.

In this sample, this clone turned up a few times. This chain links TRBV29-1 with TRBJ1-4; 7 nucleotides line up with TRBD1. J lost 5 bases, V lost 8 bases, and 8 bases had no gene match. This CDR3 is built from 13 residues. CDR1 and CDR2 from the germline V gene are SQVTM and ANQGSEA. CDR3 DNA sequence: TGCAGCATCAGGACAGGTAGAAATGAAAAACTGTTTTTT. Protein: CSIRTGRNEKLFF.

The rearrangement uses TRBV15 and TRBJ1-4, with a tentative D call TRBD1 (5 bases). Germline V gene lookup returns CDR1 LNHNV and CDR2 YYDKDF (reference sequence). The ends were cut back, 3 bases at V and 6 bases at J, with 17 bases in the middle. The CDR3 extends over 16 amino acids. The CDR3 bases are TGTGCCACCAGCAGGCCCTTACGGGGGTATCATGAAAAACTGTTTTTT. It yields the protein CATSRPLRGYHEKLFF.

In its sample, this clone was seen a few times. The J gene is TRBJ1-1, the V gene TRBV29-1; 9 nucleotides align to TRBD1. Germline values: CDR1 SQVTM, CDR2 ANQGSEA. The CDR3 consists of 12 residues. The ends lost 7 bases at V and 1 base at J; junction bases unmatched: 1. The CDR3 DNA is TGCAGCGGGGGACAGGGGAACACTGAAGCTTTCTTT. This translates into CSGGQGNTEAFF.

The V gene is TRBV29-1, the J gene TRBJ2-3; 8 bases are shared with TRBD2. After removal of 5 bases from V and 4 bases from J, the junction contained 5 bases not matched to a gene. The V gene's germline CDR1 is SQVTM and CDR2 ANQGSEA. The CDR3 contains 13 residues. CDR3 bases: TGCAGCGTTAAAGGCGGGGGGTCAGATACGCAGTATTTT. Translation: CSVKGGGSDTQYF.

The genes are TRBV7-6 and TRBJ1-2; D unresolved. Deletions cut 0 bases from V and 7 bases from J, with 9 bases between. Germline V gives CDR1 SGHVS, CDR2 FNYEAQ. CDR3 size: 13 residues. This CDR3 is CASSLASRAGYTF. In DNA form, the CDR3 reads TGTGCCAGCAGCTTAGCGTCGCGGGCTGGCTACACCTTC.

The chain joins TRBV4-1 to TRBJ2-7; D tentatively reads TRBD1 or TRBD2 (5 bases each). V lost 4 bases and J 2 bases, leaving 15 bases between the germline ends. Germline-derived CDR1 and CDR2 are MGHRA and YSYEKL. The CDR3 extends over 15 amino acids. CDR3 in DNA: TGCGCCAGCAGCCCGATGGTGGGGGACCCCTACGAGCAGTACTTC. It specifies CASSPMVGDPYEQYF.

The rearrangement joins TRBV28 to TRBJ1-5; TRBD1 might be the D (5 bases). V gave up 4 bases and J gave up 0 bases, with 13 bases separating them. The length of the CDR3 is 16 residues. The germline V gene encodes CDR1 MDHEN and CDR2 SYDVKM. CDR3 loop: CASSWLGVYSNQPQHF. CDR3 coding DNA: TGTGCCAGCAGTTGGTTGGGGGTCTATAGCAATCAGCCCCAGCATTTT.

This rearrangement joins TRBV29-1 to TRBJ1-2; D might be TRBD1 (6 bases). The CDR3 spans 15 residues. CDR1 and CDR2 (germline): SQVTM, ANQGSEA. Deletions cut 6 bases from V and 8 bases from J, with 25 bases between. The CDR3 coding sequence is TGCAGCGTCCCAATCGCAGGGGATCATCGACGGGGCTACACCTTC. It yields the protein CSVPIAGDHRRGYTF.